These T cell receptor beta chains were read from a single sample in a study of PD-1 blockade in mismatch repair-deficient tumors. Using immunoSEQ multiplex PCR, the repertoire was profiled, and TCRdb retains in-frame clones only, with some absent. This table has some 120,000 clones, approximately 86% appearing once. Sample: peripheral blood, taken 44 weeks after starting pembrolizumab. The receptors shown here come from an adult with mismatch repair-deficient cancer. CDR3s include the opening cysteine and the closing phenylalanine or tryptophan. The D gene is left open where the match is weak. Some rows mark clone size as missing; the rest say once, few, many or name a class of expanded clone.

d_call,v_call,cdr3_length,clone_size,j_call,cdr3_aa,cdr3_nt
TRBD1,TRBV19,16,.,TRBJ2-5,CASSIGRTGLRETQYF,TGTGCCAGTAGTATAGGGCGGACAGGGTTAAGGGAGACCCAGTACTTC
TRBD1,TRBV30,13,.,TRBJ1-1,CAWEAGGATEAFF,TGTGCCTGGGAGGCAGGGGGGGCGACTGAAGCTTTCTTT
TRBD2,TRBV13,18,.,TRBJ2-1,CASSLGVLAGGPGNEQFF,TGTGCCAGCAGCTTAGGCGTCCTAGCGGGAGGGCCCGGCAATGAGCAGTTCTTC
.,TRBV13,15,once,TRBJ2-7,CASSYRDGGSVEQYF,TGTGCCAGCAGCTATAGGGATGGGGGATCGGTCGAGCAGTACTTC
.,TRBV6-5,14,.,TRBJ2-6,CARISRSGANVLTF,TGTGCCCGAATTTCCAGGTCTGGGGCCAACGTCCTGACTTTC
TRBD1,TRBV2,15,.,TRBJ1-2,CASLKPGQGRYGYTF,TGTGCCAGCCTAAAACCGGGACAGGGTCGCTATGGCTACACCTTC
.,TRBV9,14,few,TRBJ1-5,CASSPGPSNQPQHF,TGTGCCAGCAGCCCAGGACCCAGCAATCAGCCCCAGCATTTT
.,TRBV13,16,.,TRBJ2-1,CASSPPAGWYYNEQFF,TGTGCCAGCAGCCCGCCGGCGGGATGGTATTACAATGAGCAGTTCTTC
.,TRBV29-1,11,.,TRBJ2-7,CSVVMAYEQYF,TGCAGCGTTGTTATGGCCTACGAGCAGTACTTC
.,TRBV5-1,14,.,TRBJ2-6,CASSLDPGANVLTF,TGCGCCAGCAGCTTGGACCCTGGGGCCAACGTCCTGACTTTC
.,TRBV21-1,16,.,TRBJ2-7,CASSNKRTGSIYEQYF,TGTGCCAGCAGCAATAAGCGGACAGGTTCCATCTACGAGCAGTACTTC
.,TRBV18,14,.,TRBJ1-5,CASSPTDSNQPQHF,TGTGCCAGCTCACCGACGGATAGCAATCAGCCCCAGCATTTT
TRBD2,TRBV30,16,.,TRBJ2-1,CAGTSGAGPVYNEQFF,TGTGCCGGGACTAGCGGGGCCGGTCCGGTTTACAATGAGCAGTTCTTC
TRBD2,TRBV5-1,17,.,TRBJ2-7,CASSFGLAGGYGYEQYF,TGCGCCAGCAGCTTCGGTCTAGCGGGAGGGTACGGGTACGAGCAGTACTTC
.,TRBV5-8,14,few,TRBJ2-1,CASSLDLGDNEQFF,TGTGCCAGCAGCTTGGATTTAGGGGACAATGAGCAGTTCTTC
.,TRBV7-9,12,.,TRBJ1-2,CASSFERAGYTF,TGTGCCAGCAGCTTTGAGAGGGCTGGCTACACCTTC
.,TRBV27,12,few,TRBJ1-5,CASRGGNQPQHF,TGTGCCAGCAGGGGGGGCAATCAGCCCCAGCATTTT
.,TRBV6-5,13,.,TRBJ1-1,CASQRGARTEAFF,TGTGCCAGTCAGCGGGGGGCGCGGACTGAAGCTTTCTTT
.,TRBV6-1,19,.,TRBJ2-6,CASSEAARGAGSGANVLTF,TGTGCCAGCAGTGAAGCCGCAAGGGGGGCGGGCTCTGGGGCCAACGTCCTGACTTTC
.,TRBV29-1,11,.,TRBJ1-1,CSVEVWTEAFF,TGCAGCGTTGAAGTTTGGACTGAAGCTTTCTTT
.,TRBV10-2,19,.,TRBJ2-7,CASSEDGDPRGGPTYEQYF,TGCGCCAGCAGTGAGGATGGGGACCCTAGGGGGGGACCGACCTACGAGCAGTACTTC
.,TRBV19,14,.,TRBJ1-5,CASTTGPLSQPQHF,TGTGCCAGTACCACGGGCCCGTTAAGTCAGCCCCAGCATTTT
TRBD2,TRBV6-6,16,.,TRBJ2-1,CASSYRLAGGRNEQFF,TGTGCCAGCAGTTACCGATTAGCGGGAGGACGGAATGAGCAGTTCTTC
TRBD2,TRBV19,20,.,TRBJ2-6,CASSGFGIAGSVSGANVLTF,TGTGCCAGTAGTGGTTTTGGGATAGCGGGAAGCGTCTCTGGGGCCAACGTCCTGACTTTC
.,TRBV5-4,15,.,TRBJ2-1,CASSLVSSHKNEQFF,TGTGCCAGCAGCTTGGTGTCTAGCCATAAGAATGAGCAGTTCTTC
.,TRBV9,15,.,TRBJ1-1,CASSGDRGDFLEAFF,TGTGCCAGCAGCGGGGATAGGGGGGATTTTCTTGAAGCTTTCTTT
.,TRBV7-9,15,.,TRBJ1-2,CASSLGALLNYGYTF,TGTGCCAGCAGCTTAGGAGCACTACTTAACTATGGCTACACCTTC
.,TRBV6-5,15,.,TRBJ1-1,CASSPMTGSNTEAFF,TGTGCCAGCAGTCCGATGACAGGCTCAAACACTGAAGCTTTCTTT
.,TRBV4-2,20,.,TRBJ2-1,CASSHLPHNRRTPAYNEQFF,TGTGCCAGCAGCCACCTCCCCCATAATCGTAGGACCCCCGCCTACAATGAGCAGTTCTTC
TRBD1,TRBV20-1,11,once,TRBJ1-1,CSADTTGTAFF,TGCAGTGCTGACACGACAGGGACAGCTTTCTTT
TRBD1,TRBV2,18,.,TRBJ1-5,CASSARTGGRYSNQPQHF,TGTGCCAGCAGCGCCCGGACAGGGGGGCGTTATAGCAATCAGCCCCAGCATTTT
.,TRBV2,16,few,TRBJ1-5,CASSEAQAGGGQPQHF,TGTGCCAGCAGTGAAGCGCAGGCGGGGGGCGGCCAGCCCCAGCATTTT
.,TRBV5-1,17,.,TRBJ2-3,CASRQPRSGASTDTQYF,TGCGCCAGCAGACAGCCTAGGTCAGGGGCCAGCACAGATACGCAGTATTTT
TRBD1,TRBV10-2,13,.,TRBJ1-4,CASSPQGAEKLFF,TGCGCCAGCAGTCCCCAGGGGGCGGAAAAACTGTTTTTT
TRBD1,TRBV7-9,15,.,TRBJ2-2,CASRTMTGDTGELFF,TGTGCCAGCAGGACGATGACAGGGGACACCGGGGAGCTGTTTTTT
.,TRBV5-1,13,.,TRBJ2-2,CASSSTATGELFF,TGCGCCAGCAGCTCAACCGCGACCGGGGAGCTGTTTTTT
TRBD1,TRBV27,15,once,TRBJ1-2,CASSGGTGDLYGYTF,TGTGCCAGCAGTGGGGGGACAGGGGATCTCTATGGCTACACCTTC
.,TRBV2,14,.,TRBJ2-7,CASRDRFSSYEQYF,TGTGCCAGCCGAGACAGGTTCAGCTCCTACGAGCAGTACTTC
.,TRBV7-2,13,.,TRBJ1-1,CASSLGVRPEAFF,TGTGCCAGCAGCTTAGGCGTCAGACCCGAAGCTTTCTTT
.,TRBV7-9,14,.,TRBJ1-5,CASSYTGSNQPQHF,TGTGCCAGCAGCTATACAGGGAGCAATCAGCCCCAGCATTTT
TRBD1,TRBV4-1,17,.,TRBJ1-1,CASSQAATGGVNTEAFF,TGCGCCAGCAGCCAAGCCGCTACAGGGGGCGTGAACACTGAAGCTTTCTTT
.,TRBV5-8,14,.,TRBJ1-2,CASNQYRVSYGYTF,TGTGCCAGCAACCAATACAGGGTATCCTATGGCTACACCTTC
.,TRBV29-1,15,.,TRBJ2-7,CSVAPRTESSYEQYF,TGCAGCGTTGCGCCGAGGACGGAAAGCTCCTACGAGCAGTACTTC
.,TRBV6-1,12,.,TRBJ1-2,CASRPGQSGYTF,TGTGCCAGCAGGCCGGGACAATCTGGCTACACCTTC
.,TRBV5-1,15,.,TRBJ2-7,CASSLTGLGDYEQYF,TGCGCCAGCAGCTTGACGGGCCTGGGGGACTACGAGCAGTACTTC
TRBD2,TRBV5-1,17,.,TRBJ2-5,CASSPGLAGGNQETQYF,TGCGCCAGCAGCCCGGGACTAGCGGGCGGGAACCAAGAGACCCAGTACTTC
TRBD2,TRBV27,16,.,TRBJ2-2,CASSRLAGEGTGELFF,TGTGCCAGCAGCCGACTAGCGGGAGAAGGGACCGGGGAGCTGTTTTTT
TRBD2,TRBV7-9,16,.,TRBJ2-1,CASSPEAGGSYNEQFF,TGTGCCAGCAGCCCGGAAGCGGGGGGCTCCTACAATGAGCAGTTCTTC
TRBD2,TRBV5-1,17,.,TRBJ2-7,CASSSGLAGGVAYEQYF,TGCGCCAGCAGCTCGGGACTAGCGGGAGGTGTCGCCTACGAGCAGTACTTC
.,TRBV5-5,14,.,TRBJ2-2,CASSLTGRAGELFF,TGTGCCAGCAGCTTGACAGGGAGGGCCGGGGAGCTGTTTTTT